A single sample gave rise to the 20 T cell receptor beta chains below, sequenced in a study of T cells in Graves' hyperthyroidism and ophthalmopathy. The source material, RNA transcripts, was used to amplify TCR beta CDR3 regions. In the first-round RT-PCR of the TCR CDR3, the HTBI primer set was used. MiXCR was run by TCRdb on the multiplex PCR reads, yielding one entry per CDR3 protein. The table shows around 350,000 distinct CDR3 sequences, with 13% to 15% occurring only once. Sequenced sample: blood. The receptors stem from a woman aged 60-75 years with Graves' ophthalmopathy.

This clonotype has a handful of counts. V and J are TRBV5-1 and TRBJ2-1; 8 bases are shared with TRBD2. CDR1 and CDR2 (germline): SGHRS, YFSETQ. J lost 6 bases, V lost 5 bases, and 7 bases had no gene match. The CDR3 loop spans 14 amino acids. CDR3 in amino acids: CASSGVAGSNEQFF. CDR3 nucleotide sequence: TGCGCCAGCAGTGGGGTAGCGGGGTCCAATGAGCAGTTCTTC.

This clonotype was found many times. This chain connects TRBV5-1 to TRBJ2-7; no clear D gene. CDR3 length equals 15 residues. Trimming removed 5 bases from V and 7 bases from J, with 22 bases in between. CDR1 SGHRS and CDR2 YFSETQ come from the germline V gene. As DNA, the CDR3 is TGCGCCAGCAGTCCCCTGACCTCTTCCCCCGGGGAGCAGTACTTC. The encoded protein is CASSPLTSSPGEQYF.

This clonotype was detected ten times or more. The chain employs TRBV27 and TRBJ2-7; the D gene is possibly TRBD2 (6 bases). The V gene lost 0 bases and the J gene lost 3 bases, with 6 bases spanning the gap. CDR1 is MNHEY, CDR2 SMNVEV, per germline (reference sequence). This CDR3 is 13 amino acids long. The CDR3 DNA reads as TGTGCCAGCAGTTTATCTAGCGGCTACGAGCAGTACTTC. Encoded protein: CASSLSSGYEQYF.

In its sample, this clonotype was seen many times. The CDR3 protein is CASSWGTGGGSGEQFF. The CDR3 bases are TGTGCCAGCAGCTGGGGCACGGGGGGTGGCAGCGGTGAGCAGTTCTTC. The chain combines TRBV7-3 with TRBJ2-1; 7 nucleotides match TRBD2. This CDR3 has 16 amino acids. Germline trimming cut 4 bases from V and 9 bases from J; bases unmatched to any gene: 15. Germline-derived CDR1 and CDR2 are SGHTA and FQGTGA.

This clonotype was picked up many times. The V gene is TRBV29-1, the J gene TRBJ2-3; TRBD1 agrees at 7 bases. Trimming at V came to 3 bases and at J to 0 bases, leaving 3 bases not matched to a gene. The CDR3 covers 14 residues. The germline V gene encodes CDR1 SQVTM and CDR2 ANQGSEA. This CDR3 is CSVEPDRSTDTQYF. DNA for the CDR3: TGCAGCGTTGAGCCGGACAGGAGCACAGATACGCAGTATTTT.

The chain couples TRBV3-1 to TRBJ1-1, with D possibly matching TRBD1 (5 bases). V gave up 10 bases and J gave up 10 bases, with 13 bases separating them. Germline loops: CDR1 LGHDT, CDR2 YNNKEL (reference sequence). The CDR3 has 10 residues. CDR3 region: CATGGPRAFF. The CDR3 DNA sequence: TGTGCCACCGGGGGTCCGCGAGCTTTCTTT.

This clonotype came up a few times. V and J are TRBV28 and TRBJ2-4; D is perhaps TRBD1 or TRBD2 (7 bases each). Germline CDR1 reads MDHEN; CDR2 reads SYDVKM. The CDR3 consists of 20 residues. V was shortened by 2 bases and J by 1 base, with 24 bases between the two germline ends. In nucleotides, the CDR3 is TGTGCCAGCAGTTTAGCTAGGGCCTTTCCAGGGGGGGTGGCCAAAAACATTCAGTACTTC. It yields the protein CASSLARAFPGGVAKNIQYF.

The V gene is TRBV20-1, the J gene TRBJ2-3; 14 bases are shared with TRBD2. J gave up 3 bases and V 1 base, and 12 bases lay outside the gene matches. CDR1 DFQATT and CDR2 SNEGSKA come from the germline V gene (reference sequence). The CDR3 is made up of 19 amino acids. The CDR3: CSARAPPGTSGSATDTQYF. The CDR3 nucleotides are TGCAGTGCTAGAGCACCACCCGGGACTAGCGGGAGTGCTACAGATACGCAGTATTTT.

CDR3 coding DNA: TGCAGTGCTAAGAAATTACAGGGGGGCGCAGACGAGCAGTACTTC. This codes for CSAKKLQGGADEQYF. J is TRBJ2-7 and V is TRBV20-1; 8 bases are shared with TRBD1. The J segment lost 5 bases and the V segment lost 4 bases, leaving 13 bases of the junction unmatched. Germline CDR1 and CDR2: DFQATT and SNEGSKA (reference sequence). The CDR3 is 15 amino acids.

This clonotype has more than one count but fewer than ten. The chain combines TRBV20-1 with TRBJ1-1, with D perhaps TRBD1 (6 bases). The V end lost 3 bases, the J end lost 4 bases, and 24 bases lay between the germline ends. The CDR3 runs 17 residues. Germline lookup yields CDR1 DFQATT and CDR2 SNEGSKA (reference sequence). The CDR3 region has the DNA TGCAGTGCTAGCCCCGGCGTGGGGGCGGAGAGGCTCACTGAAGCTTTCTTT. This sequence encodes CSASPGVGAERLTEAFF.

The sample holds many counts of this clonotype. The rearrangement links TRBV6-5 to TRBJ2-7, with D tentatively TRBD2 (6 bases). The V and J ends lost 2 bases and 5 bases respectively, with 13 bases between them. This CDR3 spans 14 amino acids. Germline V lookup: CDR1 MNHEY, CDR2 SVGAGI. Here the CDR3 DNA reads TGTGCCAGCAGTTACCGGGAGAATCCCAACGAGCAGTACTTC. It is translated as CASSYRENPNEQYF.

The chain couples TRBV3-1 to TRBJ1-1, with a tentative D call TRBD1 (6 bases). CDR1 LGHDT and CDR2 YNNKEL come from the germline V gene (reference sequence). There are 15 residues in the CDR3. V was cut by 6 bases and J by 3 bases, with 17 bases left in between. The CDR3, as DNA: TGTGCCAGCAGAGAAACTACAGGGATTTACACTGAAGCTTTCTTT. Encoded protein: CASRETTGIYTEAFF.

The V call is TRBV2, the J call TRBJ2-7; TRBD1 aligns across 7 bases. Unmatched junction bases numbered 6, after V lost 8 bases and J lost 2 bases. Germline-derived CDR1 and CDR2 are SNHLY and FYNNEI. CDR3 size: 13 residues. In nucleotides, the CDR3 is TGTGCCAGCGGGACAGCCCGTACCTACGAGCAGTACTTC. Translating it yields CASGTARTYEQYF.

The rearrangement links TRBV6-2 or TRBV6-3 to TRBJ2-5; D call uncertain. Germline V gene sequence: CDR1 MNHEY, CDR2 SVGEGT. Trimming stripped 5 bases from V and 5 bases from J, with 18 bases between. The CDR3 covers 15 residues. CDR3 bases: TGTGCCAGCAGTCGCCCAACGGTGTCAGCGGAGACCCAGTACTTC. It encodes CASSRPTVSAETQYF.

This clonotype was picked up a small number of times. In DNA form, the CDR3 reads TGTGCCAGCAGTGTAACGAACTCAGGGGAGCAGTTCTTC. Its protein product is CASSVTNSGEQFF. The chain recombines TRBV2 with TRBJ2-1; TRBD1 might be the D (5 bases). Looked up from germline, CDR1 is SNHLY and CDR2 is FYNNEI. The CDR3 length is 13 residues. The V end lost 4 bases, the J end lost 10 bases, and 14 bases lay between the germline ends.

The table lists this clonotype with many counts. DNA for the CDR3: TGCGCCAGCAGCCAAGTAGGGGACCCCGGAGACTACACCTTC. Its translation is CASSQVGDPGDYTF. The chain recombines TRBV4-1 with TRBJ1-2, with D perhaps TRBD1 (5 bases). The CDR3 contains 14 residues. CDR1 is MGHRA, CDR2 YSYEKL, per germline. The ends were cut back, 1 base at V and 10 bases at J, with 16 bases in the middle.

This clonotype was recorded many times. V gene TRBV6-1 combines with J gene TRBJ2-7; D perhaps matches TRBD2 (5 bases). CDR1 is MNHNS and CDR2 is SASEGT in the germline V gene. With 5 bases removed from V and 0 bases from J, the gap between germline ends came to 11 bases. The CDR3 is 14 amino acids. The CDR3 loop is CASSYAGVSYEQYF. In nucleotides, the CDR3 is TGTGCCAGCAGTTATGCCGGGGTCTCCTACGAGCAGTACTTC.

This clonotype was counted at least ten times. V is TRBV28 and J is TRBJ2-5; 9 nucleotides match TRBD2. Germline values: CDR1 MDHEN, CDR2 SYDVKM. The V gene end was trimmed by 5 bases and the J gene end by 3 bases; junction bases not matched to a gene: 7. This CDR3 region has 15 residues. The CDR3 is CASSPQTSGKETQYF. The CDR3 DNA sequence: TGTGCCAGCAGTCCCCAGACTAGCGGTAAAGAGACCCAGTACTTC.

Many counts were recorded for this clonotype. The J gene is TRBJ2-6, the V gene TRBV2; D is uncertain. CDR3 length equals 13 residues. V was pared by 7 bases and J by 0 bases, with 4 bases between. The V gene's germline CDR1 is SNHLY and CDR2 FYNNEI. The CDR3 coding sequence is TGTGCCAGCATCTTCTCTGGGGCCAACGTCCTGACTTTC. It codes for CASIFSGANVLTF. The full variable domain, in which reference TRBV2 and TRBJ2-6 provide the parts outside the CDR3, is EPEVTQTPSHQVTQMGQEVILRCVPISNHLYFYWYRQILGQKVEFLVSFYNNEISEKSEIFDDQFSVERPDGSNFTLKIRSTKLEDSAMYFCASIFSGANVLTFGAGSRLTVL.

This clonotype was recorded many times. V gene TRBV30 combines with J gene TRBJ2-2, with unresolved D. CDR1 is GTSNPN and CDR2 is SVGIG in the germline V gene (reference sequence). The CDR3 length is 13 residues. Trimming shortened V by 1 base and J by 4 bases, and 7 bases separated the two germline ends. The CDR3 DNA is TGTGCCTGGAGTGAACAGTTCACCGGGGAGCTGTTTTTT. Encoded protein: CAWSEQFTGELFF.